Here is one T cell receptor (beta chain) with its context. Its antigen is still unknown. Donors in the study were healthy people who gave bone marrow. In the PCR, 60 Vbeta and 13 Jbeta primers were used. TCRdb's table, derived via immunoSEQ multiplex PCR, lists solely in-frame clones and lacks some. The sample includes under 150,000 clones, roughly three quarters of them seen just once. The sample originates from a study of cytomegalovirus exposure and HLA in healthy donors. Study-level findings and limits: In a later analysis, DRB1 alleles had the most associated TCRs; HLA-C alleles the fewest. Presence/absence results assume similar sequencing depth per donor, which may not hold.

V shed 4 bases and J shed 3 bases, with 14 bases lying between them. The CDR3 runs to 14 residues. Germline CDR1 and CDR2: SGHRS and YFSETQ. Sample: PBMCs. The receptor's source is a woman aged 18 to 35 in good health and CMV-seronegative. The rearrangement links TRBV5-1 to TRBJ2-7, with unresolved D. The chain's CDR3 is CASSLSARDYEQYF. In nucleotides, the CDR3 is TGCGCCAGCAGCCTCAGCGCCAGAGACTACGAGCAGTACTTC.